Listed below are T cell receptor beta chains from one sample, sequenced in a study of cytomegalovirus exposure and HLA in healthy donors. Method: immunoSEQ multiplex PCR; TCRdb's copy keeps in-frame clones and lacks some. The sample has 150,000 to 200,000 clones, around 77% seen once. Sequencing used PBMCs. Every receptor here comes from a man over 45 in good health and CMV-seropositive. CDR3s include the opening cysteine and the closing phenylalanine or tryptophan. Each record gives: J gene, D gene, clone size, V gene, CDR3 DNA, CDR3 protein. D genes are given only for firm matches. Not every row has a clone size; where given, it reads once, few, many or a size class.

>TRBJ2-7|TRBD1|.|TRBV4-3
TGCGCCAGCAGGGAGGTGTGGGACAGTAAATCATCGGGGCAGTACTTC
CASREVWDSKSSGQYF
>TRBJ2-3|TRBD2|.|TRBV9
TGTGCCAGCAGCGGTGGGGGGGTCCTAAGCACAGATACGCAGTATTTT
CASSGGGVLSTDTQYF
>TRBJ2-3|TRBD2|.|TRBV19
TGTGCCAGTAGTGCCGGGGGGGCCTGGGCAGATACGCAGTATTTT
CASSAGGAWADTQYF
>TRBJ1-2|.|once|TRBV19
TGTGCCAGTGAGGCGAGGCGTCCGCCTAACTATGGCTACACCTTC
CASEARRPPNYGYTF
>TRBJ2-7|.|.|TRBV2
TGTGCCAGCAGGGGAAACCGGGACTTGGCCTACGAGCAGTACTTC
CASRGNRDLAYEQYF
>TRBJ1-3|.|.|TRBV11-2
TGTGCCAGCAGCCCTCTAGGAGAGGCGAAGTCTGGAAACACCATATATTTT
CASSPLGEAKSGNTIYF
>TRBJ1-2|TRBD1|.|TRBV29-1
TGCAGCGTTGAAGCCAAAGGACAGGTGTATGGCTACACCTTC
CSVEAKGQVYGYTF
>TRBJ2-3|TRBD2|.|TRBV19
TGTGCCAGTAAGCGCGACTCCAGCGGGGGCACAGATACGCAGTATTTT
CASKRDSSGGTDTQYF
>TRBJ1-1|TRBD1|.|TRBV27
TGTGCCAGCAGTTTAGCCGGGACAGGGGATGAAGCTTTCTTT
CASSLAGTGDEAFF
>TRBJ1-2|TRBD1|.|TRBV19
TGTGCCAGTAGTACCCGGGACAGCTACTATGGCTACACCTTC
CASSTRDSYYGYTF
>TRBJ2-1|TRBD2|.|TRBV19
TGTGCCAGTAGACCCAGCGGGGGGGGAATCAGTGAGCAGTTCTTC
CASRPSGGGISEQFF
>TRBJ1-1|TRBD1|few|TRBV30
TGTGCCTGGAGTGTAGGTAACAGGGGGCGCCCGGCTTTCTTT
CAWSVGNRGRPAFF
>TRBJ2-5|TRBD1|.|TRBV10-1
TGCGCCAGCAGTGAGGGGGACAGGGGGCTTGAGAAAGAGACCCAGTACTTC
CASSEGDRGLEKETQYF
>TRBJ1-6|.|.|TRBV14
TGTGCCAGCAGCCCCTGGCAGGTGAATTCACCCCTCCACTTT
CASSPWQVNSPLHF
>TRBJ2-1|TRBD2|.|TRBV27
TGTGCCAGCAGTTTATTAGGGACTAGCGGGCCATTCGAGCAGTTCTTC
CASSLLGTSGPFEQFF
>TRBJ2-3|TRBD2|.|TRBV5-5
TGTGCCAGCAGCCGCTCCGCATACACTAGCGGGGGCACAGATACGCAGTATTTT
CASSRSAYTSGGTDTQYF
>TRBJ1-6|.|few|TRBV28
TGTGCCAGCAGCCCGCGGTCCTGGGGGCTTTATAATTCACCCCTCCACTTT
CASSPRSWGLYNSPLHF
>TRBJ1-1|.|few|TRBV28
TGTGCCAGCAGTTTTGAAGAGGGTAGGGAGGGAGCTTTCTTT
CASSFEEGREGAFF
>TRBJ2-1|TRBD2|.|TRBV4-1
TGCGCCAGCAGCCAGTTGCTAGCGGGGGGACTAAGCTCCTACAATGAGCAGTTCTTC
CASSQLLAGGLSSYNEQFF
>TRBJ2-1|.|.|TRBV29-1
TGCAGCGAGACTTCAACTTCCTACAATGAGCAGTTCTTC
CSETSTSYNEQFF
>TRBJ2-1|.|.|TRBV10-1
TGCGCCAGCAGTGCTGGGGGGGCCAGACACGAGCAGTTCTTC
CASSAGGARHEQFF
>TRBJ2-7|.|.|TRBV10-2
TGCGCCAGCAGGAGGGGGGAGGGCGAGCAGTACTTC
CASRRGEGEQYF
>TRBJ1-1|.|few|TRBV29-1
TGCAGCGTTGGAGGATTGGGCACTGAAGCTTTCTTT
CSVGGLGTEAFF
>TRBJ2-2|.|.|TRBV28
TGTGCCAGCAGTTTCCCCCCGCGGGGGCAGAACACCGGGGAGCTGTTTTTT
CASSFPPRGQNTGELFF
>TRBJ2-7|.|.|TRBV5-1
TGCGCCAGCAGCGACAACTACGAGCAGTACTTC
CASSDNYEQYF